The rows below give T cell receptor beta chains drawn from one sample of a study of blood T cell repertoires in COVID-19. Measured with immunoSEQ multiplex PCR; TCRdb has only the in-frame clones, and not every one. The data contain roughly 86,000 clones, about 85% of them singletons. The sequencing sample was made of peripheral blood. The source of these receptors is a man aged 45-65 years with acute or convalescent COVID-19. Both conserved end residues are part of each CDR3. The D gene is left open where the match is weak. Clone size is given for some rows only: seen once, a few or many times, or a class if the clone is expanded.

CDR3: CASSYASGGTNEQFF
DNA: TGTGCCAGCAGTTACGCGAGCGGGGGGACCAATGAGCAGTTCTTC
D: TRBD2
V: TRBV6-5
J: TRBJ2-1
size: once

CDR3: CAWIPGNTEAFF
DNA: TGTGCCTGGATCCCCGGGAACACTGAAGCTTTCTTT
D: .
V: TRBV30
J: TRBJ1-1
size: .

CDR3: CASSLHAREYSNQPQHF
DNA: TGTGCCAGCAGTTTACATGCCCGGGAGTATAGCAATCAGCCCCAGCATTTT
D: .
V: TRBV27
J: TRBJ1-5
size: medium-sized

CDR3: CASSQDAESSGANVLTF
DNA: TGCGCCAGCAGCCAAGATGCGGAGTCCTCTGGGGCCAACGTCCTGACTTTC
D: .
V: TRBV4-1
J: TRBJ2-6
size: .

CDR3: CASSIDARPQHF
DNA: TGTGCCAGTAGTATAGATGCGAGGCCCCAGCATTTT
D: .
V: TRBV19
J: TRBJ1-5
size: .

CDR3: CASSPTRAQGETEAFF
DNA: TGTGCCAGCTCACCTACCAGGGCCCAGGGGGAGACTGAAGCTTTCTTT
D: TRBD1
V: TRBV18
J: TRBJ1-1
size: .

CDR3: CASSFGLASYNEQFF
DNA: TGTGCCAGCAGCTTTGGACTAGCCTCATACAATGAGCAGTTCTTC
D: TRBD2
V: TRBV7-2
J: TRBJ2-1
size: .

CDR3: CASSLGSTGGPYNEQFF
DNA: TGTGCCAGCAGCTTAGGTTCGACAGGGGGACCCTACAATGAGCAGTTCTTC
D: TRBD1
V: TRBV7-7
J: TRBJ2-1
size: once

CDR3: CAWSALAGGAADTQYF
DNA: TGTGCCTGGAGTGCTTTAGCGGGAGGCGCGGCAGATACGCAGTATTTT
D: TRBD2
V: TRBV30
J: TRBJ2-3
size: .

CDR3: CAAAQQGDQPQHF
DNA: TGTGCAGCGGCTCAACAGGGTGATCAGCCCCAGCATTTT
D: .
V: TRBV18
J: TRBJ1-5
size: .

CDR3: CASQTGTGISKQYF
DNA: TGTGCCAGTCAGACAGGGACAGGGATTAGTAAGCAGTACTTC
D: TRBD1
V: TRBV28
J: TRBJ2-7
size: few

CDR3: CASSQASPMDSTPLYEQYF
DNA: TGTGCCAGCAGCCAAGCCTCACCCATGGACTCGACTCCCCTGTACGAGCAGTACTTC
D: .
V: TRBV3-1/TRBV3-2
J: TRBJ2-7
size: .

CDR3: CASSLIGSEWNEQFF
DNA: TGTGCCAGCAGTCTTATCGGGAGCGAATGGAATGAGCAGTTCTTC
D: .
V: TRBV9
J: TRBJ2-1
size: .

CDR3: CASTLGLAENNEQFF
DNA: TGTGCCAGTACCCTCGGACTAGCGGAGAACAATGAGCAGTTCTTC
D: TRBD2
V: TRBV19
J: TRBJ2-1
size: .

CDR3: CASSLFGGESSYNEQFF
DNA: TGTGCCAGCAGTTTATTCGGTGGAGAGAGCTCCTACAATGAGCAGTTCTTC
D: .
V: TRBV27
J: TRBJ2-1
size: .

CDR3: CASPGRTGELFF
DNA: TGTGCCAGCCCTGGGAGGACCGGGGAGCTGTTTTTT
D: .
V: TRBV7-8
J: TRBJ2-2
size: .

CDR3: CSGTGTGGADTQYF
DNA: TGCAGCGGGACCGGGACAGGAGGGGCAGATACGCAGTATTTT
D: TRBD1
V: TRBV29-1
J: TRBJ2-3
size: .

CDR3: CSARASYEQYF
DNA: TGCAGTGCTAGAGCCTCGTACGAGCAGTACTTC
D: .
V: TRBV20-1
J: TRBJ2-7
size: .

CDR3: CASSGNRAEQFF
DNA: TGTGCCAGTAGCGGTAACAGGGCTGAGCAGTTCTTC
D: .
V: TRBV19
J: TRBJ2-1
size: .

CDR3: CASSLDRSNYGYTF
DNA: TGTGCCAGCAGCTTGGACAGGAGCAACTATGGCTACACCTTC
D: TRBD1
V: TRBV11-2
J: TRBJ1-2
size: .

CDR3: CASSSDSYGYTF
DNA: TGTGCCAGCAGCTCCGACAGCTATGGCTACACCTTC
D: .
V: TRBV5-4
J: TRBJ1-2
size: .

CDR3: CASSNAGQPYEQYF
DNA: TGTGCCAGCAGTAACGCGGGGCAGCCCTACGAGCAGTACTTC
D: .
V: TRBV27
J: TRBJ2-7
size: .

CDR3: CASARQGANEQYF
DNA: TGTGCCAGCGCCCGACAGGGGGCCAACGAGCAGTACTTC
D: TRBD1
V: TRBV18
J: TRBJ2-7
size: once

CDR3: CSARGGAETQYF
DNA: TGCAGCGCACGAGGGGGCGCGGAGACCCAGTACTTC
D: TRBD1
V: TRBV29-1
J: TRBJ2-5
size: few

CDR3: CASSLEGGRSKNIQYF
DNA: TGTGCCAGCAGCTTAGAAGGCGGGAGAAGCAAAAACATTCAGTACTTC
D: TRBD2
V: TRBV7-8
J: TRBJ2-4
size: .

CDR3: CASIEENTEAFF
DNA: TGTGCCAGCATAGAAGAGAACACTGAAGCTTTCTTT
D: .
V: TRBV12-3/TRBV12-4
J: TRBJ1-1
size: .

CDR3: CASSLLGVITDTQYF
DNA: TGTGCCAGCAGCTTATTAGGGGTTATCACAGATACGCAGTATTTT
D: .
V: TRBV11-2
J: TRBJ2-3
size: .

CDR3: CASSLVGGPTEAFF
DNA: TGTGCCAGCAGCTTAGTCGGGGGACCCACTGAAGCTTTCTTT
D: .
V: TRBV11-2
J: TRBJ1-1
size: .

CDR3: CASSQDFGQGSGYTF
DNA: TGCGCCAGCAGCCAAGATTTTGGACAGGGATCAGGCTACACCTTC
D: TRBD1
V: TRBV4-3
J: TRBJ1-2
size: few

CDR3: CASSLAGTGQETQYF
DNA: TGTGCCAGCAGCTTGGCCGGGACAGGGCAAGAGACCCAGTACTTC
D: TRBD1
V: TRBV5-6
J: TRBJ2-5
size: .

CDR3: CASSEYEAVRGSPLHF
DNA: TGTGCCAGCAGTGAATATGAGGCCGTCAGGGGCTCACCCCTCCACTTT
D: .
V: TRBV25-1
J: TRBJ1-6
size: .

CDR3: CASSIPGQLNTEAFF
DNA: TGTGCCAGCAGTATACCGGGACAACTGAACACTGAAGCTTTCTTT
D: .
V: TRBV27
J: TRBJ1-1
size: .

CDR3: CASSHRENGPYEQYF
DNA: TGCGCCAGCAGTCATCGGGAGAATGGTCCGTACGAGCAGTACTTC
D: .
V: TRBV23-1
J: TRBJ2-7
size: .

CDR3: CASSSRTGSGFLEQYF
DNA: TGTGCCAGCAGCTCTCGGACAGGGTCAGGATTTTTGGAGCAGTACTTC
D: TRBD1
V: TRBV7-2
J: TRBJ2-7
size: .

CDR3: CASRTTANYGYTF
DNA: TGTGCCAGCAGAACGACAGCAAACTATGGCTACACCTTC
D: .
V: TRBV6-5
J: TRBJ1-2
size: .